One T cell receptor (beta chain) is described in this entry. Its specificity is not known. The CDR3 is made up of 11 amino acids. Repertoires were generated with immunoSEQ multiplex PCR, while TCRdb's copy carries only in-frame clones and drops some. The sample records some 150,000 clones, about 86% being singletons. The data originate from a study of cytomegalovirus exposure and HLA in healthy donors. Points from the study as a whole: Most observed TCR sequences were rare, whereas some public TCRs were detected in many donors.

Among the 110 or so subjects of the validation cohort, separate from the approximately 700-subject first cohort, were the donors. This receptor was obtained from a young woman in good health and CMV-seronegative. Specimen: PBMCs. This sequence joins TRBV12-1 and TRBJ2-1; whether TRBD2, the table's D call, matches the DNA was not checked. TRBV12-1 is shown as a pseudogene. CDR3 in amino acids: CASSSCDEQFF. CDR3 bases: TGTGCCAGCAGCTCGTGCGATGAGCAGTTCTTC.